These T cell receptor beta chains were read from a single sample in a study of blood T cells in healthy people across ages. Each CDR3 protein is one row after TCRdb ran MiXCR on the 5' RACE reads. Altogether 350,000 to 450,000 distinct CDR3 sequences are present, 52% being singletons, with the ten largest covering about 54%. The source material was blood. These receptors came from a man between 60 and 75 years old in good health. Each CDR3 is given with its conserved first and last residue. Each record gives: J gene, clone size, V gene, CDR3 protein. Size tells how often a clone was seen (once, few, many) or the class of an expanded clone, and some rows leave it out.

>TRBJ2-7|few|TRBV2
CASRGGSYEQYF
>TRBJ1-6|-|TRBV18
CASSPANAGLPGQGYSPLHF
>TRBJ2-1|-|TRBV20-1
CSATTGASYNEQFF
>TRBJ2-7|-|TRBV11-2
CASSTDGTGTYEQYF
>TRBJ2-5|-|TRBV25-1
CASSEYGVAGAWETQYF
>TRBJ2-1|-|TRBV20-1
CSARMQGAGTGAYNEQFF
>TRBJ2-7|-|TRBV7-2
CASSLERSVGLSSYEQYF
>TRBJ1-5|-|TRBV29-1
CSVGEGGSNQPQHF
>TRBJ2-1|-|TRBV5-1
CASSLEVGLNEQFF
>TRBJ2-2|-|TRBV2
CASSGGENTGELFF
>-|-|TRBV4-3
CASSQGQGSYEQYF
>TRBJ2-3|-|TRBV20-1
CSARLAGYTDTQYF
>TRBJ2-1|few|TRBV7-2
CASSLGLARRQFF
>TRBJ2-7|-|TRBV27
CASSPPTSGTYEQYF
>TRBJ1-4|few|TRBV18
CASSPKLGEKLFF
>TRBJ2-7|-|TRBV20-1
CSAWDPLGRTPYEQYF
>TRBJ2-3|many|TRBV5-6
CASSLVLAGGPTDTQYF